This T cell receptor beta chain emerged from a study of cytomegalovirus exposure and HLA in healthy donors. Study-level information: Counted in an early data release were about 85 million unique TCRs from HLA-typed donors.

Study-level points and caveats: Among TCR beta chains of equal frequency, HLA-associated ones were more clonally expanded in a later analysis. Later genetic work tied a missense DCLRE1C variant to beta-chain V and J trimming.

With respect to this clone: The antigen is not known.

From germline, CDR1 is SGHNT and CDR2 YYREEE (reference sequence). Trimming shortened V by 2 bases and J by 3 bases, and 11 bases separated the two germline ends. This CDR3 is built from 14 residues. PCR involved 60 Vbeta and 13 Jbeta primers. Only in-frame clones appear in the TCRdb table, and some are missing; sequencing was by immunoSEQ multiplex PCR. This repertoire shows around 150,000 clones, 75% to 85% found once; its top ten account for 6% to 6.5%. The sample consisted of PBMCs. This TCR derives from a man in his forties or fifties in good health and CMV-seropositive. The chain couples TRBV5-4 to TRBJ2-5; a weak D match, TRBD2 (5 bases). The CDR3 is CASSLTGMEETQYF. The CDR3 DNA reads TGTGCCAGCAGCTTAACCGGGATGGAAGAGACCCAGTACTTC.